This T cell receptor (beta chain) was documented in a study of cytomegalovirus exposure and HLA in healthy donors (TCRdb year 2017). Background for the entire study: The 650 to 750 repertoires of the first cohort and the roughly 120 validation repertoires were produced on the same platform, according to a later analysis. The study was designed to test whether signatures of past pathogen exposure could be identified by cataloging public T cell receptors. Along with the roughly 700-subject first cohort, a separate validation cohort of 120 different subjects was used. High-throughput TCR immunosequencing, statistical association of individual TCRs with disease status, and machine learning were combined to predict cytomegalovirus infection status.

Ends trimmed: V by 11 bases, J by 6 bases; bases unmatched to a gene: 6. The CDR3 contains 14 residues, cysteine and phenylalanine counted. Only the CDR3 portion is preserved as DNA: 42 bases, with reading frame beginning at the first base. CDR1 and CDR2, looked up from the germline V gene, are MNHNS and SASEGT. Donors formed part of the validation cohort, which comprised 120 or so subjects and was distinct from the first cohort of 690 or so subjects. General findings and caveats noted by the study authors: A later analysis had no HLA typing for the validation cohort, so co-occurrence there was scored across all 130 or so repertoires. In both the original and validation cohorts, the classifier was reported to diagnose cytomegalovirus status with high specificity and sensitivity. While some public TCRs were present in many individuals, most TCR sequences turned up only very rarely across donors. A few of the identified cytomegalovirus-associated TCR beta chains were confirmed in vitro to be specific for cytomegalovirus antigens. Subsequent analysis determined that TCRs grouped into clusters in the first cohort also showed a tendency toward co-occurrence across the 90 to 150 validation repertoires, and roughly 95% of cluster scores exceeded 0. In the study, 150 to 200 TCR beta chains were listed as associated with cytomegalovirus. The authors suggested that the approach could potentially be generalized to other disease states and immunological phenotypes.

Library preparation used the immunoSEQ multiplex PCR assay. For the original study's pipeline: To diagnose cytomegalovirus status from the catalog of TCR beta chain sequences, a statistical classification framework was built. As stored in TCRdb, this immuneACCESS dataset retains in-frame rearrangements with V and J assigned. A fraction of the clones does not appear; measured against another copy, unresolved V genes explain less than half of the discrepancy, and the remainder lacks a known reason. V, J and clone size are those of that table, while D and trimming were read from the DNA. Present in this sample are tens of thousands of clones, about 94% of which were seen just once. 5.6% of the sample comes from the top ten. As to this clone: Its antigen specificity is not known. Base qualities were left out, and no much larger clone turns up one base away.

The V and J segments used are TRBV6-1 and TRBJ2-3, and TRBD2 aligns with 15 junction nucleotides. The material sequenced was PBMCs. The TCR comes from a young man in good health and CMV-seronegative. The bases read TGTGCCGGAGGACTAGCGGGGGGGCCGGATACGCAGTATTTT. This is translated as CAGGLAGGPDTQYF.